This is a list of T cell receptor beta chains from one sample in a study of T cells in localized non-small cell lung cancer. Some clones are missing from TCRdb's copy, which holds only in-frame ones; the method was immunoSEQ multiplex PCR. This repertoire shows 3,500 to 5,500 clones, 25% found once; its top ten account for 7% to 10%. The sample here was lung tumor tissue, taken before any cancer treatment. These receptors were obtained from a male donor older than 55 with stage I lung adenocarcinoma. Both conserved end residues are part of each CDR3. D genes are given only for firm matches. Size tells how often a clone was seen (once, few, many) or the class of an expanded clone, and some rows leave it out.

d_call j_call clone_size v_call cdr3_nt cdr3_aa
TRBD1 TRBJ2-6 NA TRBV11-3 TGTGCCAGCAGCTTGACAGGGGCTGGGGCCAACGTCCTGACTTTC CASSLTGAGANVLTF
TRBD2 TRBJ2-3 few TRBV23-1 TGCGCCAGCAGCCAAGAGGGACTAGCGGGGGATACAGATACGCAGTATTTT CASSQEGLAGDTDTQYF
TRBD2 TRBJ2-1 NA TRBV7-4 TGTGCCAGCAGCCCCGGGACTAGCTTTGAGCAGTTCTTC CASSPGTSFEQFF
TRBD1 TRBJ2-5 NA TRBV5-1 TGCGCCAGCAGCGGTACTACAGGGGGCGGAGAGACCCAGTACTTC CASSGTTGGGETQYF
NA TRBJ2-5 few TRBV18 TGTGCCAGCTCACCTGTTAACGGCGGAGAGACCCAGTACTTC CASSPVNGGETQYF
NA TRBJ1-4 few TRBV8-2 NA CASSPSFARGANEKLFF
NA TRBJ1-1 NA TRBV11-3 TGTGCCAGCAGCGTACGCGTGGGGAACACTGAAGCTTTCTTT CASSVRVGNTEAFF
NA TRBJ1-3 medium-sized TRBV9 TGTGCCAGCAGCCCAAGTGGACACTCAGCCTCTGGAAACACCATATATTTT CASSPSGHSASGNTIYF
NA TRBJ2-5 NA TRBV14 TGTGCCAGCAGCCATTCTCGGGGGGAGACCCAGTACTTC CASSHSRGETQYF
NA TRBJ1-6 medium-sized TRBV11-3 TGTGCCAGCAGCTTCGACTGGAGCTCCTATAATTCACCCCTCCACTTT CASSFDWSSYNSPLHF
NA TRBJ2-3 NA TRBV1 TGCGCCAGCAACCAAGCGGGGAGCACAGATACGCAGTATTTT CASNQAGSTDTQYF
TRBD1 TRBJ1-4 few TRBV30 TGTGCCTGGAGTGTTGCTGCGGGACAGGGCGAAAAACTGTTTTTT CAWSVAAGQGEKLFF
NA TRBJ1-2 NA TRBV10-3 TGTGCCATCAGTGTTACTACCTATGGCTACACCTTC CAISVTTYGYTF
NA TRBJ2-1 NA TRBV30 TGTGCCTGGAGTGTAGTGAGGCTGCAGCGGTTCTTC CAWSVVRLQRFF
NA TRBJ1-5 NA TRBV7-8 TGTGCCAGCAGCTTACGTCGCAATCAGCCCCAGCATTTT CASSLRRNQPQHF
NA TRBJ1-6 NA TRBV11-3 TGTGCCAGCAGCTTAGATGAATTTGTTGGTTCACCCCTCCACTTT CASSLDEFVGSPLHF
TRBD1 TRBJ1-2 NA TRBV28 TGTGCCAGCAGTTTGATAAGGGGGCTAAACTATGGCTACACCTTC CASSLIRGLNYGYTF
NA TRBJ2-5 NA TRBV14 TGTGCCAGCAGTCGCCTAGGACGAGAGACCCAGTACTTC CASSRLGRETQYF
NA TRBJ2-3 NA TRBV9 TGTGCCAGCAGTACGCAGGGACCCGGGTACACAGATACGCAGTATTTT CASSTQGPGYTDTQYF
NA TRBJ2-5 few TRBV4-1 TGCGCCAGCAGCCAAGATAGTGACAGTTACCAAGAGACCCAGTACTTC CASSQDSDSYQETQYF
TRBD1 TRBJ2-7 NA TRBV29-1 TGCAGCGCCCTAGCCGGGACAGGGAATTACGAGCAGTACTTC CSALAGTGNYEQYF
NA TRBJ1-5 NA TRBV19 TGTGCCAGTAATGAGGGCCGCAATCAGCCCCAGCATTTT CASNEGRNQPQHF
TRBD1 TRBJ1-1 NA TRBV25-1 TGTGCCAGCAGGGCCCCTACAGGGGCGGCCACTGAAGCTTTCTTT CASRAPTGAATEAFF
NA TRBJ1-4 NA TRBV5-1 TGCGCCAGCAGCTTTACAGGCGCATCGAATGAAAAACTGTTTTTT CASSFTGASNEKLFF
TRBD2 TRBJ2-7 NA TRBV5-1 TGCGCCAGCAGCTTGGGGCTAGCGGGAGCCGACACCTCCTACGAGCAGTACTTC CASSLGLAGADTSYEQYF
NA TRBJ2-5 few TRBV23-1 TGCGCCAGCAGCTTTAATACCCAAGAGACCCAGTACTTC CASSFNTQETQYF
NA TRBJ1-6 NA TRBV19 TGTGCCAGTACGGCGGATTATAATTCACCCCTCCACTTT CASTADYNSPLHF
NA TRBJ1-1 NA TRBV30 TGTGCCTGGATCCTATCGGGGAAGGGCACTGAAGCTTTCTTT CAWILSGKGTEAFF
NA TRBJ1-2 few TRBV6-8 TGTGCCAGCGGTATACAGGGCACGGACTATGGCTACACCTTC CASGIQGTDYGYTF
TRBD1 TRBJ1-2 NA TRBV29-1 TGCAGCGTTCGACAGGGCGACAACTATGGCTACACCTTC CSVRQGDNYGYTF